These 30 T cell receptor beta chains share one sample of origin, sequenced in a study of T cell responses to AZD1222 COVID-19 vaccine (dated by TCRdb to the early 2020s). What the time point label conveys for this sample: about 28 days (+/-7) after the second vaccine dose. Libraries were made using the immunoSEQ multiplex PCR assay. In TCRdb, the immuneACCESS table is reduced to in-frame sequences with V and J assigned. These tables do not hold every clone; where another copy was compared, an unresolved V gene accounts for under half, and the others remain unexplained. Across this sample there are more than 150,000 clones, with 80% to 95% seen only once. About 2.1% of the sample is in the top ten clones. Sequenced here: peripheral blood, sampled 28 days after the second AZD1222 dose. The receptor set was obtained from an adult who received the AZD1222 COVID-19 vaccine.

This clone was detected once. The V call is TRBV3-1 (or the pseudogene TRBV3-2), the J call TRBJ1-6; D gene unclear. The V end lost 4 bases, the J end lost 7 bases, and 11 bases lay between the germline ends. The CDR3 spans 14 residues. From germline, CDR1 is LGHDT and CDR2 YNNKEL (reference sequence). For the CDR3, the DNA is TGTGCCAGCAGCCCACCCATACTGAATTCACCCCTCCACTTT. This gives the protein CASSPPILNSPLHF.

This clone was seen only a few times. J is TRBJ2-5 and V is TRBV4-2; D gene ambiguous. The length of the CDR3 is 14 residues. CDR1 LGHNA and CDR2 YNFKEQ come from the germline V gene. V shed 2 bases and J shed 5 bases, with 12 bases lying between them. The CDR3 is CASSQRGVYETQYF. The DNA of the CDR3 is TGTGCCAGCAGCCAACGTGGTGTGTACGAGACCCAGTACTTC.

In DNA, the CDR3 is TGTGCCAGCAGCCTCAGCAGCTGGACCCGCTACGAGCAGTACTTC. It is translated as CASSLSSWTRYEQYF. The gene calls are TRBV5-5 and TRBJ2-7; no definite D call. Germline V gene sequence: CDR1 SGHKS, CDR2 YYEKEE (reference sequence). The V gene lost 4 bases and the J gene lost 3 bases, with 17 bases spanning the gap. This CDR3 region has 15 residues.

The chain joins TRBV27 to TRBJ1-4, with a possible D match to TRBD1 (5 bases). The CDR3 length is 12 residues. V was shortened by 6 bases and J by 7 bases, with 9 bases between the two germline ends. The germline V gene has CDR1 MNHEY and CDR2 SMNVEV (reference sequence). The CDR3 protein is CASRGETEKLFF. The DNA for the CDR3 is TGTGCCAGCAGGGGGGAAACTGAAAAACTGTTTTTT.

The chain carries TRBV6-6 and TRBJ2-2; tentative D call: TRBD1 (5 bases). The CDR3 extends over 13 amino acids. Trimming removed 5 bases at V and 4 bases at J, with 8 bases between. Germline values: CDR1 MNHNY, CDR2 SVGAGI (reference sequence). CDR3 region: CASSATGTGELFF. The CDR3 DNA sequence: TGTGCCAGCAGTGCTACAGGCACCGGGGAGCTGTTTTTT.

This chain joins TRBV27 and TRBJ1-3; D gene ambiguous. This CDR3 contains 14 residues. Trimming took off 7 bases at V and 4 bases at J, with 14 bases between the two ends. Germline lookup yields CDR1 MNHEY and CDR2 SMNVEV (reference sequence). The CDR3 region is CASTFLGLGNTIYF. CDR3 sequence (DNA): TGTGCCAGCACCTTCTTGGGTTTGGGAAACACCATATATTTT.

CDR3 protein: CASSAQGVGWETQYF. DNA for the CDR3: TGTGCCAGCAGCGCACAGGGAGTGGGGTGGGAGACCCAGTACTTC. The rearrangement uses TRBV9 and TRBJ2-5; TRBD1 is a possible D gene (6 bases). The germline V gene encodes CDR1 SGDLS and CDR2 YYNGEE. Deletions cut 3 bases from V and 5 bases from J, with 17 bases between. The CDR3 has 15 amino acids.

The J gene is TRBJ1-2, the V gene TRBV5-1, with D tentatively TRBD1 (5 bases). V shed 1 base and J shed 4 bases, with 11 bases lying between them. CDR3 length equals 14 residues. Germline values: CDR1 SGHRS, CDR2 YFSETQ. CDR3: CASSLPRDGYGYTF. CDR3 nucleotide sequence: TGCGCCAGCAGCTTGCCCCGGGACGGCTATGGCTACACCTTC.

The V and J genes are TRBV29-1 and TRBJ2-1; 9 nucleotides align to TRBD2. V trimming: 6 bases; J trimming: 4 bases; junction bases outside the gene matches: 10. Germline assignment: CDR1 SQVTM and CDR2 ANQGSEA. The length of the CDR3 is 15 residues. The CDR3 is CSVAVAGVTYNEQFF. The CDR3 DNA reads TGCAGCGTCGCGGTAGCGGGGGTCACTTACAATGAGCAGTTCTTC.

The V and J genes are TRBV2 and TRBJ1-5; 7 bases map to TRBD1. The CDR3 extends over 14 amino acids. CDR1 SNHLY and CDR2 FYNNEI come from the germline V gene. V lost 7 bases, J lost 7 bases, and 10 bases stayed unmatched. CDR3 in amino acids: CASNLEGARQPQHF. The CDR3, as DNA: TGTGCCAGCAATTTGGAGGGGGCAAGGCAGCCCCAGCATTTT.

The chain recombines TRBV7-6 with TRBJ1-1; 9 nucleotides match TRBD1. Germline loops: CDR1 SGHVS, CDR2 FNYEAQ. The CDR3 length is 15 residues. The J segment lost 2 bases and the V segment lost 5 bases, leaving 6 bases of the junction unmatched. The DNA of the CDR3 is TGTGCCAGCAGCCAACAGGGACAGGGAAACACTGAAGCTTTCTTT. Protein product: CASSQQGQGNTEAFF. The whole variable domain, remainder taken from reference TRBV7-6 and TRBJ1-1, is GAGVSQSPRYKVTKRGQDVALRCDPISGHVSLYWYRQALGQGPEFLTYFNYEAQQDKSGLPNDRFSAERPEGSISTLTIQRTEQRDSAMYRCASSQQGQGNTEAFFGQGTRLTVV.

The table lists this clone with a few counts. Other DNA sequences in the same sample also yield this CDR3. The chain joins TRBV5-1 to TRBJ2-7; D call uncertain. CDR1 is SGHRS, CDR2 YFSETQ, per germline. Trimming removed 3 bases at V and 4 bases at J, with 8 bases between. The CDR3 covers 12 residues. For the CDR3, the DNA is TGCGCCAGCAGCTCCGACGGGTACGAGCAGTACTTC. Protein product: CASSSDGYEQYF.

V is TRBV4-2 and J is TRBJ1-6; D not resolved. The CDR3 is made up of 13 amino acids. CDR1 is LGHNA and CDR2 is YNFKEQ in the germline V gene. V shed 1 base and J shed 8 bases, with 6 bases lying between them. The CDR3: CASSQGPDSPLHF. DNA for the CDR3: TGTGCCAGCAGCCAAGGGCCGGATTCACCCCTCCACTTT.

The chain uses TRBV5-1 and TRBJ2-7; the match to TRBD1 covers 10 bases. V was clipped by 3 bases and J by 9 bases; unmatched bases: 9. The CDR3 spans 14 residues. Germline V gene lookup returns CDR1 SGHRS and CDR2 YFSETQ. CDR3 DNA sequence: TGCGCCAGCAGCTCCGGGACAGGGGAAGTGGTGCAGTACTTC. Protein product: CASSSGTGEVVQYF.

This clone was seen once. The CDR3 coding sequence is TGTGCCAGCTCACCACAAGGGCAGTTGGGTACGCAGTATTTT. It encodes CASSPQGQLGTQYF. V and J are TRBV18 and TRBJ2-3; D call uncertain. Trimming took 1 base from V and 8 from J, leaving 13 bases between them. From germline, CDR1 is KGHSH and CDR2 LQKENI. The CDR3 contains 14 residues.

The rearrangement joins TRBV19 to TRBJ1-5, with 7 bases matching TRBD1. V gave up 1 base and J gave up 0 bases; unmatched junction bases: 9. Germline V gene lookup returns CDR1 LNHDA and CDR2 SQIVND (reference sequence). The CDR3 is made up of 18 amino acids. DNA of the CDR3: TGTGCCAGTAGTATAGTAGGGACAGACCCTTATAGCAATCAGCCCCAGCATTTT. Amino acids: CASSIVGTDPYSNQPQHF.

The rearrangement uses TRBV27 and TRBJ2-7; D uncertain. Germline lookup yields CDR1 MNHEY and CDR2 SMNVEV (reference sequence). CDR3 length: 13 amino acids. The V end was cut by 0 bases, the J end by 6 bases, with 9 bases between. The CDR3 nucleotides read TGTGCCAGCAGTTTATCCCAAGTAGGCGAGCAGTACTTC. Protein sequence: CASSLSQVGEQYF.

V is TRBV28 and J is TRBJ1-1, with D hard to call. Germline V gene lookup returns CDR1 MDHEN and CDR2 SYDVKM. There are 13 residues in the CDR3. Trimming removed 6 bases at V and 2 bases at J, with 10 bases between. The CDR3 coding sequence is TGTGCCAGCAGGCAACTTGGTAACACTGAAGCTTTCTTT. It codes for CASRQLGNTEAFF.

V is TRBV19 and J is TRBJ2-7; no firm D call. Germline V gene data show CDR1 as LNHDA and CDR2 as SQIVND (reference sequence). The CDR3 length is 16 residues. Trimming left V 3 bases short and J 2 bases short, with 17 bases between. Written as DNA, the CDR3 is TGTGCCAGTAGTATTAGGACCCCCAAAGCGCCCTACGAGCAGTACTTC. Its translation is CASSIRTPKAPYEQYF.

The V call is TRBV2, the J call TRBJ1-6; possibly TRBD1 for D (5 bases). V lost 4 bases and J lost 6, with 7 bases in between. Germline loops: CDR1 SNHLY, CDR2 FYNNEI. The CDR3 contains 13 residues. The CDR3 coding sequence is TGTGCCAGCAGTGTGACAGCTAATTCACCCCTCCACTTT. Protein sequence: CASSVTANSPLHF.

The J gene is TRBJ2-2, the V gene TRBV5-4; D might be TRBD1 (5 bases). The CDR3 has 13 amino acids. Germline values: CDR1 SGHNT, CDR2 YYREEE (reference sequence). Between the trimmed V and J ends, which lost 5 bases and 7 bases, there was a span of 12 bases. The CDR3 nucleotides are TGTGCCAGCAGTTACAGGTTCGGCGGGGAGCTGTTTTTT. As protein: CASSYRFGGELFF.

This chain joins TRBV11-2 and TRBJ2-3; 9 bases are shared with TRBD2. Germline CDR1 is SGHAT and CDR2 is FQNNGV. The CDR3 is 16 residues long. Losses at the gene ends were 5 bases for V and 8 bases for J; bases not matched to a gene: 14. The CDR3 reads CASSPRGSGGSLTQYF. DNA for the CDR3: TGTGCCAGCAGCCCCCGGGGTAGCGGGGGTTCGCTTACGCAGTATTTT.

The chain joins TRBV7-9 to TRBJ1-6; D gene uncertain. Germline CDR1 and CDR2: SEHNR and FQNEAQ (reference sequence). The CDR3 length is 14 residues. V was trimmed by 2 bases and J by 10 bases, leaving 12 bases between them. The CDR3 region is CASSLTGVGSPLHF. The CDR3 nucleotides read TGTGCCAGCAGCTTAACTGGGGTCGGATCACCCCTCCACTTT.

The J gene is TRBJ2-5, the V gene TRBV5-1; 8 bases match TRBD1. The trim removed 4 bases at V and 7 bases at J, leaving 9 bases unmatched. This CDR3 has 14 residues. CDR1 SGHRS and CDR2 YFSETQ come from the germline V gene. The CDR3 nucleotides are TGCGCCAGCAGCCAGGGACAGGAGAAAGGGACCCAGTACTTC. This translates into CASSQGQEKGTQYF. The complete variable domain, with remaining parts taken from reference TRBV5-1 and TRBJ2-5, reads KAGVTQTPRYLIKTRGQQVTLSCSPISGHRSVSWYQQTPGQGLQFLFEYFSETQRNKGNFPGRFSGRQFSNSRSEMNVSTLELGDSALYLCASSQGQEKGTQYFGPGTRLLVL.

The chain uses TRBV7-9 and TRBJ2-6; TRBD1 matches at 9 bases. The CDR3 is 18 residues long. Per germline, CDR1 SEHNR and CDR2 FQNEAQ (reference sequence). J was trimmed by 0 bases and V by 5 bases; bases with no gene match: 8. CDR3 region: CASSPAGQGLSGANVLTF. The CDR3 DNA sequence: TGTGCCAGCAGCCCCGCTGGACAGGGGCTCTCTGGGGCCAACGTCCTGACTTTC.

The chain is built from TRBV6-5 and TRBJ2-7; the D is unclear. This CDR3 comprises 15 residues. Per germline, CDR1 MNHEY and CDR2 SVGAGI. Trimming left V 0 bases short and J 2 bases short, with 11 bases between. The CDR3 sequence is CASSYSNVRPYEQYF. CDR3 in DNA: TGTGCCAGCAGTTACTCGAATGTGCGACCCTACGAGCAGTACTTC.

The DNA of the CDR3 is TGTGCCAGCAGCCAGGACAGGGATGGAAACACCATATATTTT. Translated, it gives CASSQDRDGNTIYF. This chain uses TRBV5-4 with TRBJ1-3; 8 positions agree with TRBD1. The V segment lost 4 bases and the J segment 3 bases; nucleotides outside the gene matches: 3. The length of the CDR3 is 14 residues. In germline, CDR1 is SGHNT, CDR2 YYREEE (reference sequence).

As regards this clone: The DNA is omitted, as the CDR3 cannot be located on it reliably, and the CDR3 follows TCRdb's listing. The genes are TRBV12-3 or TRBV12-4 and TRBJ2-1; TRBD2, as called in the table, went unchecked against the DNA. Including both end residues, the CDR3 is 13 amino acids long. CDR3 protein: CASSLFLYNEQFF.

The chain has TRBV2 and TRBJ2-7, with TRBD2 matching over 9 bases. Germline CDR1 SNHLY, CDR2 FYNNEI. Trimming cost V 6 bases and J 10 bases; bases outside gene matches: 4. The CDR3 has 11 residues. CDR3 sequence: CASRETSGQYF. The CDR3 bases are TGTGCCAGCAGAGAGACTAGCGGCCAGTACTTC.

The chain combines TRBV27 with TRBJ2-7, with TRBD2 matching 7 bases. The CDR3 covers 12 residues. Germline-derived CDR1 and CDR2 are MNHEY and SMNVEV (reference sequence). The ends lost 6 bases at V and 6 bases at J; junction bases unmatched: 5. CDR3 loop: CASSMGGSEQYF. For the CDR3, the DNA is TGTGCCAGCAGCATGGGGGGGAGCGAGCAGTACTTC.